The clone carrying this T cell receptor beta chain has a handful of counts. Prepared libraries of TCR beta cDNA carried unique molecular identifiers. TCRdb redid the calling of the PCR reads with MiXCR, one entry per CDR3 protein. The sample has more than 450,000 distinct CDR3 sequences; 44% are singletons. These data belong to a study of post-analysis software for immune sequencing data. This sequence was found in a girl under 18 with multiple sclerosis. Sequencing was performed on blood.

CDR3 nucleotides: TGTGCCAGCAGCCAAAGGGACTGGGGCGAGCAGTACTTC. Protein product: CASSQRDWGEQYF. The V gene is TRBV7-2, the J gene TRBJ2-7, with D perhaps matching TRBD2 (6 bases). Germline lookup yields CDR1 SGHTA and CDR2 FQGNSA. The CDR3 consists of 13 residues. Between the trimmed V and J ends, which lost 5 bases and 6 bases, there was a span of 14 bases.